This TCR beta chain was observed in a study of Graves' ophthalmopathy and Graves' hyperthyroidism. The study, taken as a whole, reports: In blood, most expanded thyroid clonotypes above 0.001 frequency were also detected.

The length of the CDR3 is 16 residues. The V end was cut by 5 bases, the J end by 4 bases, with 18 bases between. Germline V CDR1 and CDR2: SGHVS, FQNEAQ. The TCR beta CDR3 regions underwent amplification from RNA transcripts. Amplification began with first-round RT-PCR using HTBI primers, then second-round multiplex PCR was performed. TCRdb processed the multiplex PCR reads anew with MiXCR; each CDR3 protein has one entry. The data hold fewer than 400,000 distinct CDR3 sequences, with 18% observed a single time. The diagnosis combined clinical symptoms, thyroxine, TRAb, thyroid ultrasound and orbital computed tomography scans. At least ten counts were recorded for this clonotype. What it binds is unknown.

The receptor was isolated from a woman between 18 and 30 years old with Graves' ophthalmopathy. The source material was peripheral blood. The chain links TRBV7-8 to TRBJ2-4, with D possibly being TRBD1 (5 bases). The CDR3, as DNA: TGTGCCAGCAGCCCCCCCGGCAGGGCTCCGAAAAACATTCAGTACTTC. Translating gives CASSPPGRAPKNIQYF.